The 25 T cell receptor beta chains given below trace back to one sample, sequenced in a study of CD8+ T cells in alopecia areata (dated by TCRdb to 2016 to 2019). Read against the paper, the sample's time point label means: baseline before oral tofacitinib. Libraries were prepared through the immunoSEQ multiplex PCR assay. To provide template for TCR sequencing, every sample had RNA extracted and reverse transcribed into cDNA. TCRdb holds this immuneACCESS table with in-frame rearrangements only. Some clones are missing; in checked studies, unresolved V genes explain under half, and the rest has no known cause. The sample yields more than 200,000 clones; about 68% were counted once. The ten most abundant clones make up 1% to 1.5% of the sample. Sequenced material: CD4+ T cells sorted from blood, taken at week 0. The receptors stem from a human donor with alopecia areata.

This chain connects TRBV29-1 to TRBJ1-2; D gene ambiguous. Germline CDR1 and CDR2: SQVTM and ANQGSEA. V was trimmed by 4 bases and J by 4 bases, leaving 16 bases between them. The CDR3 is 14 residues long. CDR3 nucleotides: TGCAGCGTTGCTAAACCCTCGCTAGGCTATGGCTACACCTTC. Protein product: CSVAKPSLGYGYTF.

The chain carries TRBV27 and TRBJ2-2, with TRBD1 matching 8 bases. V lost 2 bases to trimming and J lost 4 bases; unmatched junction nucleotides: 9. Per germline, CDR1 MNHEY and CDR2 SMNVEV (reference sequence). The CDR3 runs to 17 residues. The CDR3 nucleotides are TGTGCCAGCAGTTTAGGTCAGCAGGGGGCAAGCACCGGGGAGCTGTTTTTT. Protein: CASSLGQQGASTGELFF.

The rearrangement joins TRBV5-1 to TRBJ1-2, with 10 bases matching TRBD1. The CDR3 contains 14 residues. Germline loops: CDR1 SGHRS, CDR2 YFSETQ. The V segment lost 4 bases and the J segment 8 bases; nucleotides outside the gene matches: 8. This CDR3 reads CASSLGQGLGGYTF. CDR3 sequence (DNA): TGCGCCAGCAGCCTGGGACAGGGGCTAGGGGGCTACACCTTC. Full variable domain (rest looked up from reference TRBV5-1 and TRBJ1-2): KAGVTQTPRYLIKTRGQQVTLSCSPISGHRSVSWYQQTPGQGLQFLFEYFSETQRNKGNFPGRFSGRQFSNSRSEMNVSTLELGDSALYLCASSLGQGLGGYTFGSGTRLTVV.

The rearrangement links TRBV2 to TRBJ1-2, with 11 bases matching TRBD1. Germline CDR1 reads SNHLY; CDR2 reads FYNNEI. The V gene end was trimmed by 6 bases and the J gene end by 6 bases; junction bases not matched to a gene: 12. This CDR3 region has 16 residues. The CDR3 DNA reads TGTGCCAGCAGGGTAACTCGAGGACAGGGGGCCGATGGCTACACCTTC. The encoded protein is CASRVTRGQGADGYTF.

The chain combines TRBV5-6 with TRBJ2-5, with a possible D match to TRBD1 (6 bases). CDR1 is SGHDT, CDR2 YYEEEE, per germline. The CDR3 consists of 13 residues. V shed 5 bases and J shed 7 bases, with 15 bases lying between them. CDR3 nucleotide sequence: TGTGCCAGCAGGCACAGGGCGGATTGGACCCAGTACTTC. Encoded protein: CASRHRADWTQYF. The whole variable domain, remainder taken from reference TRBV5-6 and TRBJ2-5, is DAGVTQSPTHLIKTRGQQVTLRCSPKSGHDTVSWYQQALGQGPQFIFQYYEEEERQRGNFPDRFSGHQFPNYSSELNVNALLLGDSALYLCASRHRADWTQYFGPGTRLLVL.

A few counts support this clone. The CDR3 loop is CASSSTGTLYQPQHF. The CDR3 DNA reads TGTGCCAGCAGTTCGACCGGGACACTCTATCAGCCCCAGCATTTT. J is TRBJ1-5 and V is TRBV6-5, with D possibly TRBD1 on 6 matching bases. The germline V gene has CDR1 MNHEY and CDR2 SVGAGI. Trimming pared 4 bases from V and 5 bases from J, leaving 15 bases between. CDR3 length: 15 residues.

This clone is a singleton in its sample. This chain links TRBV5-4 with TRBJ2-7; 9 positions agree with TRBD1. CDR3 length equals 14 residues. With V trimmed by 0 bases and J by 2 bases, 0 bases remained unmatched. Germline-derived CDR1 and CDR2 are SGHNT and YYREEE (reference sequence). The CDR3 loop reads CASSLGTGAYEQYF. As DNA, the CDR3 is TGTGCCAGCAGCTTGGGGACAGGGGCCTACGAGCAGTACTTC. Full variable domain (missing parts from reference TRBV5-4 and TRBJ2-7): ETGVTQSPTHLIKTRGQQVTLRCSSQSGHNTVSWYQQALGQGPQFIFQYYREEENGRGNFPPRFSGLQFPNYSSELNVNALELDDSALYLCASSLGTGAYEQYFGPGTRLTVT.

The gene calls are TRBV7-2 and TRBJ2-3; 8 nucleotides align to TRBD1. Germline CDR1 SGHTA, CDR2 FQGNSA. The V segment lost 6 bases and the J segment 2 bases; nucleotides outside the gene matches: 19. This CDR3 comprises 19 residues. The CDR3 nucleotides read TGTGCCAGCAGGAAAACAGGGGGATGGATCAAAATAGACACAGATACGCAGTATTTT. Its protein product is CASRKTGGWIKIDTDTQYF.

The chain employs TRBV7-2 and TRBJ2-5; 10 positions agree with TRBD1. The germline V gene encodes CDR1 SGHTA and CDR2 FQGNSA. CDR3 length equals 15 residues. The ends lost 5 bases at V and 1 base at J; junction bases unmatched: 4. For the CDR3, the DNA is TGTGCCAGCAGCCCCGGACAGGGGGGCCAAGAGACCCAGTACTTC. This encodes CASSPGQGGQETQYF.

There are a few counts of this clone. The chain is built from TRBV6-5 and TRBJ1-1; no definite D call. The CDR3 is 14 residues long. V was pared by 4 bases and J by 2 bases, with 11 bases between. The germline V gene has CDR1 MNHEY and CDR2 SVGAGI. CDR3 nucleotide sequence: TGTGCCAGCAGTTTGTCGACCGTTAACACTGAAGCTTTCTTT. The encoded protein is CASSLSTVNTEAFF.

The rearrangement joins TRBV9 to TRBJ1-2; D unclear. The CDR3 totals 13 residues. Germline CDR1 is SGDLS and CDR2 is YYNGEE. With 2 bases removed from V and 3 bases from J, the gap between germline ends came to 8 bases. For the CDR3, the DNA is TGTGCCAGCAGCGTGTCAGGCTACTATGGCTACACCTTC. Its translation is CASSVSGYYGYTF.

This sequence joins TRBV5-6 and TRBJ2-7; 7 nucleotides align to TRBD2. The CDR3 runs 12 residues. CDR1 is SGHDT, CDR2 YYEEEE, per germline. The trim removed 4 bases at V and 10 bases at J, leaving 8 bases unmatched. CDR3 nucleotides: TGTGCCAGCAGCCCGAGCGGGGCGGGTCAGTACTTC. Encoded protein: CASSPSGAGQYF.

The chain recombines TRBV11-2 with TRBJ2-1; no clear D gene. The CDR3 loop spans 12 amino acids. Trimming left V 3 bases short and J 9 bases short, with 9 bases between. Germline V gene lookup returns CDR1 SGHAT and CDR2 FQNNGV. The CDR3 sequence is CASSFSGVEQFF. DNA of the CDR3: TGTGCCAGCAGCTTTAGTGGGGTTGAGCAGTTCTTC. The complete variable domain, with remaining parts taken from reference TRBV11-2 and TRBJ2-1, reads EAGVAQSPRYKIIEKRQSVAFWCNPISGHATLYWYQQILGQGPKLLIQFQNNGVVDDSQLPKDRFSAERLKGVDSTLKIQPAKLEDSAVYLCASSFSGVEQFFGPGTRLTVL.

The CDR3 region is CASTVTSGEVDTQYF. The CDR3 bases are TGCGCCAGCACCGTGACTAGCGGGGAGGTGGATACGCAGTATTTT. The rearrangement joins TRBV5-1 to TRBJ2-3, with 11 bases matching TRBD2. CDR1 is SGHRS, CDR2 YFSETQ, per germline. V dropped 6 bases and J dropped 6; count of bases not matched to a gene: 9. The CDR3 is made up of 15 amino acids. Full variable domain (rest looked up from reference TRBV5-1 and TRBJ2-3): KAGVTQTPRYLIKTRGQQVTLSCSPISGHRSVSWYQQTPGQGLQFLFEYFSETQRNKGNFPGRFSGRQFSNSRSEMNVSTLELGDSALYLCASTVTSGEVDTQYFGPGTRLTVL.

This chain links TRBV29-1 with TRBJ2-2; D not certain. The CDR3 runs 11 residues. V lost 6 bases and J lost 5, with 7 bases in between. Per the germline V gene, CDR1 is SQVTM and CDR2 is ANQGSEA. CDR3 in amino acids: CSVRLTGELFF. CDR3 bases: TGCAGCGTCCGTTTAACCGGGGAGCTGTTTTTT.

The chain combines TRBV6-6 with TRBJ1-2; 8 nucleotides match TRBD1. The CDR3 loop spans 15 amino acids. Germline loops: CDR1 MNHNY, CDR2 SVGAGI (reference sequence). Trimming removed 2 bases from V and 4 bases from J; junction bases left unmatched: 6. The CDR3 spells CASSYLTGGGYGYTF. The CDR3 DNA reads TGTGCCAGCAGTTACCTCACAGGGGGTGGCTATGGCTACACCTTC.

The V call is TRBV15, the J call TRBJ1-1; D gene uncertain. This CDR3 region has 14 residues. Trimming pared 1 base from V and 10 bases from J, leaving 16 bases between. Germline CDR1 LNHNV, CDR2 YYDKDF (reference sequence). The CDR3 sequence is CATSRGGSPSGAFF. The CDR3 DNA follows: TGTGCCACCAGCAGAGGAGGCAGTCCCTCGGGAGCTTTCTTT.

The V call is TRBV2, the J call TRBJ1-5; D remains unclear. Germline loops: CDR1 SNHLY, CDR2 FYNNEI. Between the trimmed V and J ends, which lost 3 bases and 6 bases, there was a span of 15 bases. The CDR3 covers 15 residues. CDR3 protein: CASSDPLEGGQPQHF. The CDR3 nucleotides are TGTGCCAGCAGTGACCCGCTCGAAGGTGGTCAGCCCCAGCATTTT.

V is TRBV25-1 and J is TRBJ1-2, with TRBD1 matching 8 bases. Germline lookup yields CDR1 MGHDK and CDR2 SYGVNS. The CDR3 contains 13 residues. Losses at the gene ends were 2 bases for V and 8 bases for J; bases not matched to a gene: 4. CDR3 nucleotides: TGTGCCAGCAGTGAACCAGGGGGCGGAGGCTACACCTTC. Its translation is CASSEPGGGGYTF.

The rearrangement links TRBV7-2 to TRBJ2-1, with a weak D call TRBD2 (5 bases). Trimming took off 5 bases at V and 6 bases at J, with 14 bases between the two ends. The CDR3 spans 14 residues. Germline CDR1 SGHTA, CDR2 FQGNSA. In DNA form, the CDR3 reads TGTGCCAGCAGCACGAGGGCGGACCTCAATGAGCAGTTCTTC. Amino acid sequence: CASSTRADLNEQFF. Combining the CDR3 with reference TRBV7-2 and TRBJ2-1 gives the whole variable domain GAGVSQSPSNKVTEKGKDVELRCDPISGHTALYWYRQSLGQGLEFLIYFQGNSAPDKSGLPSDRFSAERTGGSVSTLTIQRTQQEDSAVYLCASSTRADLNEQFFGPGTRLTVL.

This chain connects TRBV7-8 to TRBJ2-7; 10 bases map to TRBD2. The CDR3 totals 15 residues. Per the germline V gene, CDR1 is SGHVS and CDR2 is FQNEAQ. The V and J ends lost 4 bases and 2 bases, in that order; junction bases with no gene match: 5. The CDR3 region has the DNA TGTGCCAGCAGCTCTCAGCGGGGGGGAACCTACGAGCAGTACTTC. It translates to CASSSQRGGTYEQYF.

The chain employs TRBV5-1 and TRBJ2-7; D uncertain. From germline, CDR1 is SGHRS and CDR2 YFSETQ. The CDR3 totals 14 residues. Trimming left V 1 base short and J 3 bases short, with 11 bases between. The CDR3, as DNA: TGCGCCAGCAGCTTGATAACGGATAGCTACGAGCAGTACTTC. This sequence encodes CASSLITDSYEQYF.

The rearrangement joins TRBV6-5 to TRBJ2-7; 7 bases fit TRBD2. Germline CDR1 MNHEY, CDR2 SVGAGI. The J segment lost 4 bases and the V segment lost 6 bases, leaving 9 bases of the junction unmatched. The CDR3 has 14 amino acids. This chain's CDR3 is CASSRTSKGYEQYF. In DNA form, the CDR3 reads TGTGCCAGCAGCCGGACTAGTAAGGGGTACGAGCAGTACTTC.

The chain has TRBV6-5 and TRBJ2-7, with a weak D call TRBD2 (5 bases). The CDR3 is made up of 13 amino acids. V was shortened by 2 bases and J by 3 bases, with 8 bases between the two germline ends. Germline CDR1 and CDR2: MNHEY and SVGAGI. CDR3 sequence reads: CASSYAGNYEQYF. The CDR3 DNA reads as TGTGCCAGCAGTTACGCGGGCAACTACGAGCAGTACTTC.

The J gene is TRBJ2-7, the V gene TRBV7-2; unclear D gene. Germline CDR1 and CDR2: SGHTA and FQGNSA. Trimming left V 5 bases short and J 3 bases short, with 11 bases between. CDR3 length: 13 residues. The CDR3 nucleotides are TGTGCCAGCAGCCCGAAGGTGATCTACGAGCAGTACTTC. This encodes CASSPKVIYEQYF.